A single sample gave rise to the 30 T cell receptor beta chains below, sequenced in a study of CD4+ T cells in melanoma. Repertoires were generated with immunoSEQ multiplex PCR, while TCRdb's copy carries only in-frame clones and drops some. The table includes 20,000 to 25,000 clones, over 75% detected once. Source material: cells from a culture (not recorded whether cultured in vitro). These TCRs come from a human donor with melanoma.

The V gene is TRBV5-8, the J gene TRBJ1-2; D call uncertain. The CDR3 totals 13 residues. Germline CDR1 is SGHTS and CDR2 is YDEGEE. V was clipped by 0 bases and J by 2 bases, with 5 bases between them. In nucleotides, the CDR3 is TGTGCCAGCAGCTTGGGGCACAACTATGGCTACACCTTC. Residues: CASSLGHNYGYTF.

A few counts support this clone. The chain is built from TRBV7-8 and TRBJ1-4; TRBD1 matches 10 bases. The J segment lost 7 bases and the V segment lost 8 bases, leaving 7 bases of the junction unmatched. Germline V lookup: CDR1 SGHVS, CDR2 FQNEAQ. The CDR3 covers 14 residues. CDR3: CASGRTGGTEKLFF. The CDR3, as DNA: TGTGCCAGCGGCAGGACAGGGGGGACTGAAAAACTGTTTTTT.

The CDR3 protein is CSARGNTEAFF. The CDR3 nucleotides read TGCAGTGCCCGGGGGAACACTGAAGCTTTCTTT. V is TRBV20-1 and J is TRBJ1-1; D gene ambiguous. The V gene's germline CDR1 is DFQATT and CDR2 SNEGSKA (reference sequence). The V end was cut by 6 bases, the J end by 1 base, with 6 bases between. The CDR3 spans 11 residues.

The CDR3 sequence: CASSVASGPGNTIYF. In DNA form, the CDR3 reads TGTGCCAGCAGCGTAGCATCGGGCCCTGGAAACACCATATATTTT. This sequence joins TRBV9 and TRBJ1-3; D is unresolved. Per the germline V gene, CDR1 is SGDLS and CDR2 is YYNGEE. The CDR3 has 15 residues. V was pared by 0 bases and J by 2 bases, with 9 bases between.

This sequence joins TRBV2 and TRBJ2-3, with 15 bases matching TRBD2. The CDR3 totals 16 residues. V shed 6 bases and J 6 bases; nucleotides not matched to a gene: 7. Germline V gives CDR1 SNHLY, CDR2 FYNNEI. The CDR3 reads CASRGGLAGGGDTQYF. CDR3 nucleotides: TGTGCCAGCAGGGGGGGACTAGCGGGGGGCGGGGATACGCAGTATTTT.

The V gene is TRBV4-1, the J gene TRBJ2-7; TRBD2 is a possible D gene (7 bases). CDR3 length: 19 residues. Trimming removed 1 base at V and 3 bases at J, with 25 bases between. Germline V gene lookup returns CDR1 MGHRA and CDR2 YSYEKL. The CDR3 DNA sequence: TGCGCCAGCAGCCAAGTGTCCGGGGGGCTACCCGCAAGGATCTACGAGCAGTACTTC. Translated: CASSQVSGGLPARIYEQYF.

J is TRBJ2-7 and V is TRBV5-1; D gene ambiguous. V was cut by 0 bases and J by 2 bases, with 12 bases left in between. This CDR3 contains 15 residues. The germline CDR1 and CDR2 sequences are SGHRS and YFSETQ. Here the CDR3 reads CASSLGQPSPYEQYF. The CDR3 coding sequence is TGCGCCAGCAGCTTGGGCCAGCCGTCACCCTACGAGCAGTACTTC.

The V and J genes are TRBV19 and TRBJ2-4, with 9 bases matching TRBD1. The V and J ends lost 5 bases and 8 bases, in that order; junction bases with no gene match: 13. CDR1 and CDR2 from the germline V gene are LNHDA and SQIVND (reference sequence). The CDR3 is 16 amino acids. The DNA of the CDR3 is TGTGCCAGTAGTCGTTGGGCGGGGACAGGGAACGACATTCAGTACTTC. This codes for CASSRWAGTGNDIQYF.

The chain uses TRBV18 and TRBJ2-7, with TRBD2 matching 9 bases. The V segment lost 2 bases and the J segment 2 bases; nucleotides outside the gene matches: 4. The CDR3 sequence is 15 residues long. Germline V lookup: CDR1 KGHSH, CDR2 LQKENI. The CDR3 DNA follows: TGTGCCAGCTCACCAGAGCGGACTAGCGCCTACGAGCAGTACTTC. As protein: CASSPERTSAYEQYF.

This chain links TRBV6-5 with TRBJ1-1; weak D call: TRBD1 (5 bases). The CDR3 sequence is 14 residues long. Between the trimmed V and J ends, which lost 5 bases and 5 bases, there was a span of 15 bases. Germline-derived CDR1 and CDR2 are MNHEY and SVGAGI. CDR3 DNA: TGTGCCAGCAGTCGATTCCAGGGTCGGACTGAAGCTTTCTTT. Its translation: CASSRFQGRTEAFF.

V is TRBV7-3 and J is TRBJ2-3; no definite D call. Between the trimmed V and J ends, which lost 3 bases and 6 bases, there was a span of 10 bases. The CDR3 has 13 residues. From germline, CDR1 is SGHTA and CDR2 FQGTGA. CDR3 DNA sequence: TGTGCCAGCAGCTTCTCACCCGCGGATACGCAGTATTTT. It codes for CASSFSPADTQYF.

This chain joins TRBV7-9 and TRBJ2-3; 7 nucleotides line up with TRBD2. The germline V gene has CDR1 SEHNR and CDR2 FQNEAQ (reference sequence). V shed 4 bases, J shed 9 bases, and the junction held 4 bases outside the gene matches. The CDR3 is 12 amino acids. As DNA, the CDR3 is TGTGCCAGCAGCTATACTAGCGAAACGCAGTATTTT. Protein product: CASSYTSETQYF.

The chain uses TRBV18 and TRBJ2-7; 10 bases are a match to TRBD1. V trimming: 6 bases; J trimming: 5 bases; junction bases outside the gene matches: 10. The CDR3 covers 15 residues. Germline-derived CDR1 and CDR2 are KGHSH and LQKENI. DNA of the CDR3: TGTGCCAGCTCCCTATCCGGGACAGGGGACGACGAGCAGTACTTC. Residues: CASSLSGTGDDEQYF. The full variable domain, its missing parts supplied by reference TRBV18 and TRBJ2-7, is NAGVMQNPRHLVRRRGQEARLRCSPMKGHSHVYWYRQLPEEGLKFMVYLQKENIIDESGMPKERFSAEFPKEGPSILRIQQVVRGDSAAYFCASSLSGTGDDEQYFGPGTRLTVT.

J is TRBJ1-1 and V is TRBV5-1; 7 bases are shared with TRBD1. The CDR3 sequence is 13 residues long. V shed 2 bases, J shed 8 bases, and the junction held 6 bases outside the gene matches. Germline CDR1 SGHRS, CDR2 YFSETQ. CDR3 amino acids: CASSFEGATEAFF. The DNA for the CDR3 is TGCGCCAGCAGCTTTGAGGGGGCTACGGAAGCTTTCTTT. The full variable domain, completed using reference TRBV5-1 and TRBJ1-1, is KAGVTQTPRYLIKTRGQQVTLSCSPISGHRSVSWYQQTPGQGLQFLFEYFSETQRNKGNFPGRFSGRQFSNSRSEMNVSTLELGDSALYLCASSFEGATEAFFGQGTRLTVV.

The V gene is TRBV18, the J gene TRBJ1-1, with 9 positions matching TRBD1. In germline, CDR1 is KGHSH, CDR2 LQKENI. Trimming took 0 bases from V and 4 from J; bases not matched to a gene: 3. CDR3 size: 15 residues. Here the CDR3 reads CASSPPKDRGTEAFF. The CDR3 bases are TGTGCCAGCTCACCACCCAAGGACAGGGGCACTGAAGCTTTCTTT. The whole variable domain, filled in from reference TRBV18 and TRBJ1-1, reads NAGVMQNPRHLVRRRGQEARLRCSPMKGHSHVYWYRQLPEEGLKFMVYLQKENIIDESGMPKERFSAEFPKEGPSILRIQQVVRGDSAAYFCASSPPKDRGTEAFFGQGTRLTVV.

This chain links TRBV6-5 with TRBJ2-7; no definite D call. This CDR3 contains 15 residues. Trimming removed 7 bases at V and 3 bases at J, with 19 bases between. Germline loops: CDR1 MNHEY, CDR2 SVGAGI. CDR3 DNA: TGTGCCAGCAAATCCTTTCGGACCTATAGCTACGAGCAGTACTTC. This sequence encodes CASKSFRTYSYEQYF.

The rearrangement uses TRBV7-3 and TRBJ2-3; D ambiguous. V shed 1 base and J shed 5 bases, with 7 bases lying between them. Germline V gives CDR1 SGHTA, CDR2 FQGTGA. CDR3 length equals 13 residues. As DNA, the CDR3 is TGTGCCAGCAGCTTAAGAAGGGAAGATACGCAGTATTTT. Amino acid sequence: CASSLRREDTQYF.

This clone has just a few counts. The chain is built from TRBV7-8 and TRBJ1-1, with D possibly matching TRBD1 (6 bases). The CDR3 sequence is 14 residues long. The germline V gene encodes CDR1 SGHVS and CDR2 FQNEAQ. V was pared by 6 bases and J by 2 bases, with 13 bases between. CDR3 nucleotide sequence: TGTGCCAGCAGGGCGGGACACTCAAACACTGAAGCTTTCTTT. It codes for CASRAGHSNTEAFF. The whole variable domain, remainder taken from reference TRBV7-8 and TRBJ1-1, is GAGVSQSPRYKVAKRGQDVALRCDPISGHVSLFWYQQALGQGPEFLTYFQNEAQLDKSGLPSDRFFAERPEGSVSTLKIQRTQQEDSAVYLCASRAGHSNTEAFFGQGTRLTVV.

The rearrangement links TRBV9 to TRBJ2-1, with D perhaps given as TRBD1 or TRBD2 (5 bases each). Trimming removed 2 bases from V and 3 bases from J, with 12 bases in between. Germline lookup yields CDR1 SGDLS and CDR2 YYNGEE. The CDR3 is made up of 15 amino acids. CDR3 coding DNA: TGTGCCAGCAGCGTGGCCGGGGCCCTCTACAATGAGCAGTTCTTC. This codes for CASSVAGALYNEQFF.

The CDR3 DNA sequence: TGTGCCAGCTCACCTGGTGGGGCAGGGGATCGGAACACTGAAGCTTTCTTT. Translation: CASSPGGAGDRNTEAFF. The J gene is TRBJ1-1, the V gene TRBV18, with a possible D match to TRBD1 (6 bases). The V gene lost 3 bases and the J gene lost 1 base, with 18 bases spanning the gap. This CDR3 has 17 amino acids. The germline V gene has CDR1 KGHSH and CDR2 LQKENI.

This chain links TRBV5-4 with TRBJ2-1; 10 bases line up with TRBD2. The germline V gene has CDR1 SGHNT and CDR2 YYREEE (reference sequence). The CDR3 has 17 residues. V gave up 2 bases and J gave up 0 bases; unmatched junction bases: 5. CDR3 DNA: TGTGCCAGCAGCTTCCCTAGCGGGGGAAGCTCCTACAATGAGCAGTTCTTC. Its translation is CASSFPSGGSSYNEQFF. The whole variable domain, remainder taken from reference TRBV5-4 and TRBJ2-1, is ETGVTQSPTHLIKTRGQQVTLRCSSQSGHNTVSWYQQALGQGPQFIFQYYREEENGRGNFPPRFSGLQFPNYSSELNVNALELDDSALYLCASSFPSGGSSYNEQFFGPGTRLTVL.

The chain links TRBV20-1 to TRBJ1-1, with no clear D. This CDR3 is 11 amino acids long. Trimming took 0 bases from V and 2 from J, leaving 1 base between them. Germline V lookup: CDR1 DFQATT, CDR2 SNEGSKA (reference sequence). This chain's CDR3 is CSARDNTEAFF. Here the CDR3 DNA reads TGCAGTGCTAGAGACAACACTGAAGCTTTCTTT.

This chain connects TRBV5-1 to TRBJ1-2; 8 nucleotides match TRBD1. J gave up 6 bases and V 4 bases, and 11 bases lay outside the gene matches. This CDR3 has 15 amino acids. Germline V gene lookup returns CDR1 SGHRS and CDR2 YFSETQ. The CDR3 bases are TGCGCCAGCAGCGGAGCAGGGGGCGCCTCAGATGGCTACACCTTC. This encodes CASSGAGGASDGYTF.

The chain links TRBV5-1 to TRBJ1-6; TRBD1 matches 8 bases. CDR3 length: 14 residues. Germline CDR1 and CDR2: SGHRS and YFSETQ. V lost 6 bases to trimming and J lost 6 bases; unmatched junction nucleotides: 5. The CDR3 here is CASTWTGSNSPLHF. CDR3 sequence (DNA): TGCGCCAGCACCTGGACAGGGAGTAATTCACCCCTCCACTTT.

In DNA, the CDR3 is TGCGCCAGCAGTTCTAGGGGGGTCTATAATTCACCCCTCCACTTT. Protein product: CASSSRGVYNSPLHF. The rearrangement uses TRBV5-1 and TRBJ1-6; possible D gene TRBD1, 6 bases. The CDR3 extends over 15 amino acids. V was clipped by 5 bases and J by 3 bases, with 12 bases between them. Germline CDR1 SGHRS, CDR2 YFSETQ.

This sequence joins TRBV5-1 and TRBJ2-4; TRBD2 matches 9 bases. CDR3 length: 16 amino acids. Germline loops: CDR1 SGHRS, CDR2 YFSETQ. Trimming cost V 0 bases and J 4 bases; bases outside gene matches: 5. CDR3 nucleotides: TGCGCCAGCAGCTTGGCCGGGGCGGGGGGGAAAAACATTCAGTACTTC. Protein: CASSLAGAGGKNIQYF.

J is TRBJ1-2 and V is TRBV5-1, with TRBD1 matching 8 bases. The CDR3 runs 16 residues. The ends lost 0 bases at V and 2 bases at J; junction bases unmatched: 6. CDR1 is SGHRS and CDR2 is YFSETQ in the germline V gene. CDR3 region: CASSLGQGTYNYGYTF. In nucleotides, the CDR3 is TGCGCCAGCAGCTTGGGACAGGGGACGTACAACTATGGCTACACCTTC.

This clone has only a few counts. The V and J genes are TRBV18 and TRBJ1-2; a possible D gene is TRBD1 (6 bases). Per germline, CDR1 KGHSH and CDR2 LQKENI. This CDR3 region has 15 residues. Trimming pared 3 bases from V and 4 bases from J, leaving 15 bases between. The CDR3 spells CASSPVQGLGYGYTF. CDR3 DNA: TGTGCCAGCTCACCGGTACAGGGTCTCGGCTATGGCTACACCTTC.

This clone was observed a single time. This sequence joins TRBV4-1 and TRBJ1-1; 9 bases map to TRBD1. Trimming took 3 bases from V and 3 from J; bases not matched to a gene: 2. Germline loops: CDR1 MGHRA, CDR2 YSYEKL. There are 14 residues in the CDR3. For the CDR3, the DNA is TGCGCCAGCAGCCACCGGACAGGGGACACTGAAGCTTTCTTT. Protein: CASSHRTGDTEAFF.

This CDR3 is CASTGAGSSYEQYF. CDR3 DNA: TGTGCCAGCACCGGCGCGGGAAGCTCCTACGAGCAGTACTTC. The chain has TRBV7-9 and TRBJ2-7, with D possibly matching TRBD2 (6 bases). This CDR3 is built from 14 residues. CDR1 is SEHNR, CDR2 FQNEAQ, per germline (reference sequence). Deletions cut 7 bases from V and 0 bases from J, with 13 bases between.